This passage covers 23 T cell receptor beta chains from one sample sequenced in a study of blood T cell repertoires in COVID-19. The assay was immunoSEQ multiplex PCR, and TCRdb's table has in-frame clones only and misses some. Here the sample spans about 190,000 clones, about 83% being singletons. The specimen sequenced was peripheral blood. Receptor source: a woman between 18 and 30 years old who had recovered from COVID-19.

This clone was detected once. This sequence joins TRBV18 and TRBJ2-3; D is perhaps TRBD2 (5 bases). The V gene's germline CDR1 is KGHSH and CDR2 LQKENI. V was cut by 5 bases and J by 6 bases, with 12 bases left in between. This CDR3 comprises 13 residues. CDR3 DNA: TGTGCCAGCTCAACCCTAGCTACCGATACGCAGTATTTT. Translating it yields CASSTLATDTQYF. Based on the CDR3 plus reference TRBV18 and TRBJ2-3, the full variable domain is NAGVMQNPRHLVRRRGQEARLRCSPMKGHSHVYWYRQLPEEGLKFMVYLQKENIIDESGMPKERFSAEFPKEGPSILRIQQVVRGDSAAYFCASSTLATDTQYFGPGTRLTVL.

The CDR3 DNA is TGCGCCAGCAGCCCCACTAGCGGGAGTTACATTCAGTACTTC. This translates into CASSPTSGSYIQYF. The V gene is TRBV4-3, the J gene TRBJ2-4, with TRBD2 matching over 11 bases. CDR1 is LGHNA and CDR2 is YSLEER in the germline V gene. CDR3 size: 14 residues. V was pared by 4 bases and J by 8 bases, with 4 bases of the junction left unmatched.

The chain joins TRBV2 to TRBJ2-5; D gene ambiguous. CDR1 and CDR2 (germline): SNHLY, FYNNEI. The CDR3 is 13 amino acids. The germline V and J ends were trimmed by 3 bases and 2 bases, with 7 bases remaining between them. Written as DNA, the CDR3 is TGTGCCAGCAGTGACGCCAGGCAAGAGACCCAGTACTTC. As protein: CASSDARQETQYF.

The CDR3: CASSILAGGSGANVLTF. The CDR3 region has the DNA TGTGCCAGCAGTATACTAGCGGGAGGGTCTGGGGCCAACGTCCTGACTTTC. This chain joins TRBV5-6 and TRBJ2-6, with TRBD2 matching 13 bases. J lost 1 base, V lost 5 bases, and 3 bases had no gene match. This CDR3 comprises 17 residues. CDR1 SGHDT and CDR2 YYEEEE come from the germline V gene.

The genes are TRBV11-1 and TRBJ2-3, with TRBD1 matching over 10 bases. J gave up 2 bases and V 5 bases, and 7 bases lay outside the gene matches. Germline V gives CDR1 SGHAT, CDR2 FQDESV (reference sequence). The CDR3 is 16 amino acids. The CDR3 DNA follows: TGTGCCAGCAGCATCCGACAGGGGGCGACCACAGATACGCAGTATTTT. This sequence encodes CASSIRQGATTDTQYF.

V is TRBV24-1 and J is TRBJ2-1; tentative D call: TRBD1 (6 bases). This CDR3 region has 15 residues. From germline, CDR1 is KGHDR and CDR2 SFDVKD. Trimming took 5 bases from V and 5 from J, leaving 15 bases between them. DNA for the CDR3: TGTGCCACCAGTGCATTTCAGGGGTCCCACAATGAGCAGTTCTTC. It encodes CATSAFQGSHNEQFF.

This clone was picked up one time. The chain combines TRBV5-1 with TRBJ2-1; 10 bases line up with TRBD2. The germline gives CDR1 SGHRS, CDR2 YFSETQ. The V gene end was trimmed by 0 bases and the J gene end by 6 bases; junction bases not matched to a gene: 3. The CDR3 is 15 amino acids. For the CDR3, the DNA is TGCGCCAGCAGCTTGGGTAGCGGGAGGTTCAATGAGCAGTTCTTC. Protein product: CASSLGSGRFNEQFF.

This clone was detected only once. The chain links TRBV3-1 (or the pseudogene TRBV3-2) to TRBJ1-4; D not resolved. Germline CDR1 LGHDT, CDR2 YNNKEL (reference sequence). V was shortened by 1 base and J by 5 bases, with 11 bases between the two germline ends. CDR3 length: 15 residues. DNA for the CDR3: TGTGCCAGCAGCCAAGTGATGGGGAGGAATGAAAAACTGTTTTTT. It yields the protein CASSQVMGRNEKLFF.

The chain links TRBV4-1 to TRBJ2-2, with 11 bases matching TRBD1. This CDR3 comprises 17 residues. Per the germline V gene, CDR1 is MGHRA and CDR2 is YSYEKL. Germline trimming cut 5 bases from V and 3 bases from J; bases unmatched to any gene: 8. The CDR3 here is CASSAYGQGAYTGELFF. The DNA for the CDR3 is TGCGCCAGCAGCGCCTATGGACAGGGGGCCTACACCGGGGAGCTGTTTTTT.

V is TRBV6-2 or TRBV6-3 and J is TRBJ2-5; TRBD1 is a possible D gene (5 bases). Germline V CDR1 and CDR2: MNHEY, SVGEGT. The CDR3 contains 15 residues. Trimming cost V 0 bases and J 7 bases, with 15 bases left between them. The DNA of the CDR3 is TGTGCCAGCAGTTACTCGTTCACAGGCCCGGGGACCCAGTACTTC. This codes for CASSYSFTGPGTQYF.

This clone was detected only once. J is TRBJ1-2 and V is TRBV29-1; D gene uncertain. The ends were cut back, 7 bases at V and 8 bases at J, with 14 bases in the middle. Germline CDR1 reads SQVTM; CDR2 reads ANQGSEA. The CDR3 sequence is 11 residues long. The CDR3 nucleotides read TGCAGCGCCGCTCATGTGGCAGGCTACACCTTC. This sequence encodes CSAAHVAGYTF.

The chain is built from TRBV27 and TRBJ2-7, with TRBD1 matching 9 bases. Trimming took 5 bases from V and 2 from J; bases not matched to a gene: 4. The CDR3 spans 14 residues. Germline V gene data show CDR1 as MNHEY and CDR2 as SMNVEV (reference sequence). The CDR3 region has the DNA TGTGCCAGCAGTAAGCGACAGGGGGCCTACGAGCAGTACTTC. It is translated as CASSKRQGAYEQYF.

J is TRBJ1-2 and V is TRBV3-1 (or the pseudogene TRBV3-2), with 7 bases matching TRBD1. The germline V gene has CDR1 LGHDT and CDR2 YNNKEL (reference sequence). The CDR3 spans 12 residues. V was pared by 5 bases and J by 6 bases, with 3 bases of the junction left unmatched. CDR3 protein: CASSTTGNGYTF. CDR3 DNA sequence: TGTGCCAGCAGCACGACAGGGAATGGCTACACCTTC.

The chain carries TRBV18 and TRBJ2-3; 12 bases align to TRBD2. Germline lookup yields CDR1 KGHSH and CDR2 LQKENI. V was clipped by 0 bases and J by 0 bases; unmatched bases: 7. The CDR3 spans 19 residues. The CDR3 DNA reads as TGTGCCAGCTCACCACCGGGACTAGCGGGCTCTCGGAGCACAGATACGCAGTATTTT. Translating gives CASSPPGLAGSRSTDTQYF.

This chain uses TRBV7-3 with TRBJ1-1; D is unresolved. The ends were cut back, 3 bases at V and 1 base at J, with 6 bases in the middle. CDR1 is SGHTA and CDR2 is FQGTGA in the germline V gene. This CDR3 is built from 13 residues. CDR3 sequence: CASSFRGNTEAFF. The CDR3 coding sequence is TGTGCCAGCAGCTTTCGAGGGAACACTGAAGCTTTCTTT.

The V gene is TRBV5-1, the J gene TRBJ2-2, with TRBD1 matching over 9 bases. The germline gives CDR1 SGHRS, CDR2 YFSETQ. Losses at the gene ends were 4 bases for V and 0 bases for J; bases not matched to a gene: 10. This CDR3 is 18 amino acids long. The CDR3 loop reads CASSQTSRDRANTGELFF. CDR3 nucleotides: TGCGCCAGCAGCCAAACTTCTCGGGACAGGGCGAACACCGGGGAGCTGTTTTTT.

This rearrangement joins TRBV7-8 to TRBJ2-3, with a tentative D call TRBD2 (5 bases). Trimming removed 1 base from V and 8 bases from J, with 19 bases in between. The germline CDR1 and CDR2 sequences are SGHVS and FQNEAQ. The CDR3 extends over 16 amino acids. The CDR3 protein is CASSLDGLASRGTQYF. The DNA of the CDR3 is TGTGCCAGCAGCTTAGATGGACTTGCTAGCAGAGGTACGCAGTATTTT.

The gene calls are TRBV4-3 and TRBJ1-1, with D tentatively TRBD1 (6 bases). The CDR3 is made up of 13 amino acids. CDR1 is LGHNA, CDR2 YSLEER, per germline. The V end lost 2 bases, the J end lost 8 bases, and 12 bases lay between the germline ends. This CDR3 is CASSQWTAREAFF. CDR3 DNA: TGCGCCAGCAGCCAATGGACAGCGAGGGAAGCTTTCTTT.

The sample holds a few counts of this clone. The rearrangement uses TRBV19 and TRBJ2-2; TRBD2 might be the D (7 bases). The germline gives CDR1 LNHDA, CDR2 SQIVND (reference sequence). Trimming left V 2 bases short and J 6 bases short, with 22 bases between. The CDR3 sequence is 18 residues long. The CDR3 here is CASSIWGSRGGLPGELFF. Written as DNA, the CDR3 is TGTGCCAGTAGTATATGGGGTTCGAGGGGGGGCCTTCCCGGGGAGCTGTTTTTT.

V and J are TRBV4-1 and TRBJ1-4; D remains unclear. The V end was cut by 1 base, the J end by 8 bases, with 14 bases between. CDR3 length: 15 residues. Per germline, CDR1 MGHRA and CDR2 YSYEKL. The CDR3 is CASSQGRGFYEKLFF. DNA of the CDR3: TGCGCCAGCAGCCAAGGTCGGGGATTTTACGAAAAACTGTTTTTT.

V usage is TRBV7-9 and J usage is TRBJ2-1; TRBD2 matches 7 bases. This CDR3 has 15 amino acids. Germline V gene sequence: CDR1 SEHNR, CDR2 FQNEAQ (reference sequence). J lost 4 bases, V lost 4 bases, and 7 bases had no gene match. Here the CDR3 reads CASSYLSGVYNEQFF. The DNA for the CDR3 is TGTGCCAGCAGCTACTTGAGCGGGGTGTACAATGAGCAGTTCTTC.

This chain connects TRBV29-1 to TRBJ1-1; no firm D call. CDR1 is SQVTM and CDR2 is ANQGSEA in the germline V gene. The CDR3 contains 10 residues. V shed 2 bases and J shed 6 bases, with 4 bases lying between them. CDR3 region: CSVELAEAFF. In nucleotides, the CDR3 is TGCAGCGTTGAACTCGCTGAAGCTTTCTTT. Together with reference TRBV29-1 and TRBJ1-1, the CDR3 gives the full variable domain: SAVISQKPSRDICQRGTSLTIQCQVDSQVTMMFWYRQQPGQSLTLIATANQGSEATYESGFVIDKFPISRPNLTFSTLTVSNMSPEDSSIYLCSVELAEAFFGQGTRLTVV.

CDR3 protein: CSVGEGQGEYEQYF. The CDR3 DNA reads TGCAGCGTCGGGGAAGGACAGGGGGAATACGAGCAGTACTTC. The V and J genes are TRBV29-1 and TRBJ2-7, with 10 nucleotides matching TRBD1. Germline-derived CDR1 and CDR2 are SQVTM and ANQGSEA. The CDR3 consists of 14 residues. The V segment lost 6 bases and the J segment 4 bases; nucleotides outside the gene matches: 9.